The rows below give T cell receptor beta chains drawn from one sample of a study of spatial heterogeneity in lung cancer. TCRdb passed the 5' RACE reads through MiXCR, listing each CDR3 protein once. The sample has 75,000 or so distinct CDR3 sequences, roughly 8% seen once; the top ten hold approximately 6.3%. The sample here was PBMCs, taken at surgery. All receptors derive from a male donor with early-stage non-small cell lung cancer. Each CDR3 is given with its conserved first and last residue. Fields, in order: clone size, V gene, D gene, CDR3 length, J gene, CDR3 DNA, CDR3 protein. D genes are given only for firm matches. The size field is filled for only some rows; it gives once, few, many or a size class.

few	TRBV7-2	NA	13	TRBJ1-2	TGTGCCAGCAGCTTAGTACAGGGCTATGGCTACACCTTC	CASSLVQGYGYTF
NA	TRBV5-1	NA	14	TRBJ2-7	TGCGCCAGCAGCTTGGCACAAACTGCGGGCGAGCAGTACTTC	CASSLAQTAGEQYF
NA	TRBV5-4	TRBD1	16	TRBJ2-7	TGTGCCAGCAGCTCCATACAGGGGGCGCGAGGGTACGAGCAGTACTTC	CASSSIQGARGYEQYF
NA	TRBV7-6	NA	17	TRBJ1-4	TGTGCCAGCAGCCGCTTAATGCTGGGAAACGCCGCCCAAAAACTGTTTTTT	CASSRLMLGNAAQKLFF
medium-sized	TRBV29-1	TRBD2	15	TRBJ2-1	TGCAGCGTCCTTCAACTAGCGGGAGGAAACAATGAGCAGTTCTTC	CSVLQLAGGNNEQFF
medium-sized	TRBV20-1	TRBD1	13	TRBJ1-6	TGCAGTGCTAGTGACAGGGAAAATTCACCCCTCCACTTT	CSASDRENSPLHF
few	TRBV6-6	NA	13	TRBJ1-5	TGTGCCAGCAGTTTTCCAGGGGATCAGCCCCAGCATTTT	CASSFPGDQPQHF
few	TRBV6-5	NA	15	TRBJ1-2	TGTGCCAGCAGTTACTCGACCAGGCCTGGTGGCGGCTACACCTTC	CASSYSTRPGGGYTF
many	TRBV3-1	NA	15	TRBJ2-1	TGTGCCAGCAGCCAACAGGATCGTTCCTACAATGAGCAGTTCTTC	CASSQQDRSYNEQFF
few	TRBV6-1	TRBD2	13	TRBJ2-1	TGTGCCTGTAGCGGGAGGGCCCTCAATGAGCAGTTCTTC	CACSGRALNEQFF
many	TRBV24-1	NA	11	TRBJ1-4	TGTGCCACCAGTGAGGATAAAAAACTGTTTTTT	CATSEDKKLFF
NA	TRBV27	NA	15	TRBJ1-3	TGTGCCAGCAGTTCAAAGGGGTCGACTGGAAACACCATATATTTT	CASSSKGSTGNTIYF
many	TRBV3-1	NA	15	TRBJ1-2	TGTGCCAGCAGCCAAGATCGGCAGGCTCCCTATGGCTACACCTTC	CASSQDRQAPYGYTF
many	TRBV7-9	TRBD2	14	TRBJ2-7	TGTGCCAGCAGCGCCGGGACTAGTCTGAGGGAGCAGTACTTC	CASSAGTSLREQYF
many	TRBV2	NA	11	TRBJ1-2	TGTGCCAGCAGTGAAACGCAGGGCTACACCTTC	CASSETQGYTF
NA	TRBV27	TRBD1	16	TRBJ1-1	TGTGCCAGCAGTGACCTGCCGGGACAGACCAACACTGAAGCTTTCTTT	CASSDLPGQTNTEAFF
NA	TRBV5-1	NA	12	TRBJ2-1	TGCGCCAGCAGCATTCTGGACAGCCAACAGTTCTTC	CASSILDSQQFF
NA	TRBV4-1	NA	13	TRBJ2-7	TGCGCCAGCAGCCAAGGGGACCTCGACGAGCAGTACTTC	CASSQGDLDEQYF
few	TRBV12-3/TRBV12-4	NA	14	TRBJ1-5	TGTGCCAGCAGCCCAGGATTTAGCAATCAGCCCCAGCATTTT	CASSPGFSNQPQHF
NA	TRBV7-9	NA	13	TRBJ1-1	TGTGCCAGCAGCTTAGACGGGGGGACTGAAGCTTTCTTT	CASSLDGGTEAFF
many	TRBV5-6	TRBD1	15	TRBJ1-1	TGTGCCAGCAGCTTCGCACAGGGGTTCACCACTGAAGCTTTCTTT	CASSFAQGFTTEAFF
many	TRBV29-1	NA	15	TRBJ1-2	TGCAGCGTTTTCAACCCCACACTGGCGTCCGATGGCTACACCTTC	CSVFNPTLASDGYTF
many	TRBV2	TRBD1	19	TRBJ1-2	TGTGCCAGCAGTGAAGTGAGGAGGCCAGGGGGCCACGGCAACTATGGCTACACCTTC	CASSEVRRPGGHGNYGYTF
NA	TRBV7-2	NA	12	TRBJ2-1	TGTGCCAGCAGGGCAGTTCACAATGAGCAGTTCTTC	CASRAVHNEQFF
NA	TRBV12-3/TRBV12-4	TRBD1	15	TRBJ1-5	TGTGCCAGCAGCTTAACAGGGGTCGGCAATCAGCCCCAGCATTTT	CASSLTGVGNQPQHF
few	TRBV14	TRBD2	15	TRBJ2-1	TGTGCCAGCAGCCCCCGGACTAGCGGAGACAATGAGCAGTTCTTC	CASSPRTSGDNEQFF
NA	TRBV5-1	TRBD1	15	TRBJ2-3	TGCGCCAGCAGCCTGGGACAGGGAAGGACAGATACGCAGTATTTT	CASSLGQGRTDTQYF
many	TRBV7-9	TRBD2	19	TRBJ2-4	TGTGCCAGCAGCACTACGGGACTAGCGGGAGAGGGAGCCAAAAACATTCAGTACTTC	CASSTTGLAGEGAKNIQYF
NA	TRBV27	TRBD1	17	TRBJ2-1	TGTGCCAGCAGAAGAAGATTTCACAGGGGTGACTACAATGAGCAGTTCTTC	CASRRRFHRGDYNEQFF
many	TRBV7-2	NA	16	TRBJ2-3	TGTGCCAGCAGCACGGGTAGCAGGAGGGCCCTCGGTACGCAGTATTTT	CASSTGSRRALGTQYF
many	TRBV10-2	NA	14	TRBJ1-1	TGCGCCAGCAGTGAATTCGCAGGAAACACTGAAGCTTTCTTT	CASSEFAGNTEAFF
many	TRBV9	TRBD1	14	TRBJ1-2	TGTGCCAGCAGCTCGATGACAGGGGACACTGGCTACACCTTC	CASSSMTGDTGYTF
many	TRBV15	NA	15	TRBJ1-5	TGTGCCACCAGCAGAGAGGTATGGGGGGATCAGCCCCAGCATTTT	CATSREVWGDQPQHF